A selection of T cell receptor beta chains follows, all from one sample in a study of control samples from healthy donors and cancer patients. Generated by immunoSEQ multiplex PCR, the TCRdb table keeps only in-frame clones and is missing some. The sample consists of 180,000 or so clones, roughly 89% of them appearing once. Material for sequencing was blood. These receptors were taken from a woman aged 25-40 years in good health. Both conserved end residues are part of each CDR3. D genes are given only for firm matches. A clone size is listed for some rows: how often the clone was seen (once, few, many), or a class if it is expanded.

clone_size j_call d_call v_call cdr3_nt cdr3_aa
NA TRBJ2-7 TRBD2 TRBV11-2 TGTGCCAGCAGACTGCCCGGGACTAGAGTCTACGAGCAGTACTTC CASRLPGTRVYEQYF
once TRBJ1-2 NA TRBV5-1 TGCGCCAGCAGCTTCCAGGGAGACTATGGCTACACCTTC CASSFQGDYGYTF
once TRBJ1-1 TRBD1 TRBV30 TGTGCCTGGCGGGACAGGGGGCGGACTGAAGCTTTCTTT CAWRDRGRTEAFF
few TRBJ1-3 TRBD1 TRBV25-1 TGTGCCAGCAGTGGTTCTCGACAGGGAGTTGGAAACACCATATATTTT CASSGSRQGVGNTIYF
NA TRBJ2-7 NA TRBV14 TGTGCCAGCAGCCAAGATTGGAAAGCTTACGAGCAGTACTTC CASSQDWKAYEQYF
NA TRBJ1-5 NA TRBV30 TGTGCCTGGAGTGCTGATAGCAATCAGCCCCAGCATTTT CAWSADSNQPQHF
NA TRBJ2-7 TRBD2 TRBV18 TGTGCCAGCTCACCCGGGACTAGCGGGGCGTACGAGCAGTACTTC CASSPGTSGAYEQYF
NA TRBJ1-3 NA TRBV28 TGTGCCAGCAGTTTAGACTCTGGAAACACCATATATTTT CASSLDSGNTIYF
once TRBJ2-3 TRBD2 TRBV6-1 TGTGCCAGCAGTGAAGCGAGCGGGGGGCCAGATACGCAGTATTTT CASSEASGGPDTQYF
NA TRBJ1-3 NA TRBV5-6 TGTGCCAGCAGCTGGGGTGGACTTGGAAACACCATATATTTT CASSWGGLGNTIYF
NA TRBJ2-1 NA TRBV25-1 TGTGCCAGCGTACCCCGGGCCACTAGCTCCTACAATGAGCAGTTCTTC CASVPRATSSYNEQFF
NA TRBJ2-1 TRBD2 TRBV6-5 TGTGCCAGCAGGACTAGCGGGGGGCCAGATGAGCAGTTCTTC CASRTSGGPDEQFF
NA TRBJ1-2 NA TRBV29-1 TGCAGCGTTTCGGACGGCTATGGCTACACCTTC CSVSDGYGYTF
few TRBJ2-6 NA TRBV6-2/TRBV6-3 TGTGCCAGCAGTTACGGGGTTGGGGCCAACGTCCTGACTTTC CASSYGVGANVLTF
NA TRBJ1-5 NA TRBV18 TGTGCCAGCTCACCCGGGGCCTCCAATCAGCCCCAGCATTTT CASSPGASNQPQHF
NA TRBJ2-3 TRBD2 TRBV5-4 TGTGCCAGCAGCACCCGGACTAGCGGGACCCCAGATACGCAGTATTTT CASSTRTSGTPDTQYF
few TRBJ2-1 NA TRBV6-2/TRBV6-3 TGTGCCAGCAGTTACGGGCAGGGGGGCAATGAGCAGTTCTTC CASSYGQGGNEQFF
NA TRBJ2-7 TRBD2 TRBV19 TGTGCCAGTAGTAGGACTAGCCGAAATGGTGAGCAGTACTTC CASSRTSRNGEQYF
once TRBJ1-4 NA TRBV15 TGTGCCACCAGCAGAGATCGGGGGTGGAAACTGTTTTTT CATSRDRGWKLFF
NA TRBJ2-1 NA TRBV11-2 TGTGCCAGCAGCTTAGGGGTGGATGTAGTTCCGAATGAGCAGTTCTTC CASSLGVDVVPNEQFF
NA TRBJ2-4 TRBD1 TRBV5-1 TGCGCCAGCAGCTTGGGGACAGGGTGGGACATTCAGTACTTC CASSLGTGWDIQYF